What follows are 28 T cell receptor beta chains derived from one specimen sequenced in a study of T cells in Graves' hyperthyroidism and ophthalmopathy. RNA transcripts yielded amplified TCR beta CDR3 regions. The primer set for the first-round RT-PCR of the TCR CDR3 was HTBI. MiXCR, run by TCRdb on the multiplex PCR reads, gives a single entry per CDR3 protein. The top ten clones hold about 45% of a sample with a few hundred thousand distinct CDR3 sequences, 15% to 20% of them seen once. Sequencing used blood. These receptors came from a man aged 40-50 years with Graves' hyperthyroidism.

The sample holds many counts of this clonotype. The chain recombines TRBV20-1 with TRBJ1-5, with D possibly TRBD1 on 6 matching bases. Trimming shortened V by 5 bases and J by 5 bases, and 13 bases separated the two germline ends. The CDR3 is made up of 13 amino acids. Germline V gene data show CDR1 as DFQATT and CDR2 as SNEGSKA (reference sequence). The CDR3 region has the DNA TGCAGTGCTGCAGGGGATTCCGATCAGCCCCAGCATTTT. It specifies CSAAGDSDQPQHF.

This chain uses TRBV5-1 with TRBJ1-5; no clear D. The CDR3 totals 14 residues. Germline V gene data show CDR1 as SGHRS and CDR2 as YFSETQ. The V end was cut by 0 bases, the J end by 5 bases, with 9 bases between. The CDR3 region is CASSLAGLDQPQHF. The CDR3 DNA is TGCGCCAGCAGCTTGGCCGGGTTGGATCAGCCCCAGCATTTT.

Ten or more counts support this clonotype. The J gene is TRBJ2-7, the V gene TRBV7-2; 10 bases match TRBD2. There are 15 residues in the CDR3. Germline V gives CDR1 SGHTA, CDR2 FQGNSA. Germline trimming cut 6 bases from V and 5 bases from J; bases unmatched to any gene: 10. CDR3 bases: TGTGCCAGCAGACCCCAAGCGGGGGGGCCCCACGAGCAGTACTTC. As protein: CASRPQAGGPHEQYF. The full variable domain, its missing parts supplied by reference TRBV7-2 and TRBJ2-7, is GAGVSQSPSNKVTEKGKDVELRCDPISGHTALYWYRQSLGQGLEFLIYFQGNSAPDKSGLPSDRFSAERTGGSVSTLTIQRTQQEDSAVYLCASRPQAGGPHEQYFGPGTRLTVT.

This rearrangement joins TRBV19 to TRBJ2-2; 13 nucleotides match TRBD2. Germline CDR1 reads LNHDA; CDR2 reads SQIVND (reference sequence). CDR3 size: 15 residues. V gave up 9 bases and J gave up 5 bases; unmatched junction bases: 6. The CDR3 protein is CARGLAGLLTGELFF. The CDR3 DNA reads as TGTGCCAGGGGACTAGCGGGACTTCTTACCGGGGAGCTGTTTTTT.

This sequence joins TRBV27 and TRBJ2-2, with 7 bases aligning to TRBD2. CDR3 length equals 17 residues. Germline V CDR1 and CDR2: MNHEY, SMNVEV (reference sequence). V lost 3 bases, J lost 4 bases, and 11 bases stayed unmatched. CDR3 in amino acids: CASSFGGRGSFTGELFF. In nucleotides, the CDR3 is TGTGCCAGCAGTTTTGGAGGGCGGGGGTCATTCACCGGGGAGCTGTTTTTT.

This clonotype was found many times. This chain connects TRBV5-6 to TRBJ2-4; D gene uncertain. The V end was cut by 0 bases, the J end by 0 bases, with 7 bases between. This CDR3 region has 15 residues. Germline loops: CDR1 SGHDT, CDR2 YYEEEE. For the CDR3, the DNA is TGTGCCAGCAGCTTGGGGACCCCAGCCAAAAACATTCAGTACTTC. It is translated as CASSLGTPAKNIQYF.

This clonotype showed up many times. The CDR3 loop is CASSESGGLQYF. In DNA form, the CDR3 reads TGTGCCAGCAGTGAATCGGGAGGACTACAGTACTTC. The V call is TRBV2, the J call TRBJ2-7; 7 positions match TRBD2. V lost 2 bases, J lost 10 bases, and 5 bases stayed unmatched. The CDR3 runs 12 residues. CDR1 and CDR2 (germline): SNHLY, FYNNEI.

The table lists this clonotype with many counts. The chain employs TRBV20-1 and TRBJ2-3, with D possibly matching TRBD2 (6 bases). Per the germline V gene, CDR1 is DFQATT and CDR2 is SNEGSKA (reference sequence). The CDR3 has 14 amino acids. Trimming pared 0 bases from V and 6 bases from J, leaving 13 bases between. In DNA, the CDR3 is TGCAGTGCTAGAGAGGCTAGCGCAGGTGATACGCAGTATTTT. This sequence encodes CSAREASAGDTQYF.

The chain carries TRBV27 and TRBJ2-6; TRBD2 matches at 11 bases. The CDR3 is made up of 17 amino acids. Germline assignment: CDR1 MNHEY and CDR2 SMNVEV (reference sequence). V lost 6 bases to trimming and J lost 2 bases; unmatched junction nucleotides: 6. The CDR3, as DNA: TGTGCCAGCAGCCCTCTAGCGGGGGGCGCTGGGGCCAACGTCCTGACTTTC. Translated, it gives CASSPLAGGAGANVLTF.

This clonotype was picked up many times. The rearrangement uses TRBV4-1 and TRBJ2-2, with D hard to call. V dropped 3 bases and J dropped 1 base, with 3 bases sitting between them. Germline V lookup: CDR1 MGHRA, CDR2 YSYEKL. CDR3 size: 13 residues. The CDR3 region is CASSQLNTGELFF. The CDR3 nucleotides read TGCGCCAGCAGCCAGCTGAACACCGGGGAGCTGTTTTTT.

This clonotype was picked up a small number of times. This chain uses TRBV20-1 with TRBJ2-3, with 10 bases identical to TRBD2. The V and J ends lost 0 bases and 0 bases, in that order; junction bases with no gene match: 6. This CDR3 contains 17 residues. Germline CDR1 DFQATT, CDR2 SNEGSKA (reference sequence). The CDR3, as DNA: TGCAGTGCTAGAGACTACATAGCGGGGGGAAGCACAGATACGCAGTATTTT. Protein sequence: CSARDYIAGGSTDTQYF.

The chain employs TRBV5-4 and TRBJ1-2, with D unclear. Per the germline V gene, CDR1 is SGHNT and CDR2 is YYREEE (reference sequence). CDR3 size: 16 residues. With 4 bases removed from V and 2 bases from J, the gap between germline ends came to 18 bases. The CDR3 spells CASSPAGNQANYGYTF. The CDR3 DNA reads TGTGCCAGCAGCCCCGCGGGTAACCAGGCAAACTATGGCTACACCTTC.

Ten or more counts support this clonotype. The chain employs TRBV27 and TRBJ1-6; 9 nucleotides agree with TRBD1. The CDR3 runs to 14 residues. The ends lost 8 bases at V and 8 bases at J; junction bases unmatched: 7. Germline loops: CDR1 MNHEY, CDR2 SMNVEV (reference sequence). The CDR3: CASRWTGVDSPLHF. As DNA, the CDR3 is TGTGCCAGCCGTTGGACAGGGGTGGATTCACCCCTCCACTTT.

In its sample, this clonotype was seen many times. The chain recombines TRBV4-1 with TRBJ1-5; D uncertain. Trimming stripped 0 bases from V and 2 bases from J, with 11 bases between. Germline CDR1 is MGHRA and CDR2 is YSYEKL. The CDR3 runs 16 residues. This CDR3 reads CASSQEVGRRNQPQHF. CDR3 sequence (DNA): TGCGCCAGCAGCCAAGAAGTAGGACGGCGCAATCAGCCCCAGCATTTT.

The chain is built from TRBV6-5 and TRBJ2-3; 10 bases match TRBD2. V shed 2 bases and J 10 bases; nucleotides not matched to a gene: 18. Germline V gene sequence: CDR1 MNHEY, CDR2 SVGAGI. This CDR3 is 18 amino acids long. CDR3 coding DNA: TGTGCCAGCAGTTACGGGGGAGGGAGCGGGGGGGCCGGAGCGGCGCAGTATTTT. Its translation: CASSYGGGSGGAGAAQYF.

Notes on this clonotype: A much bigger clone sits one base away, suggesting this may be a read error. In DNA, the CDR3 is TGTGCCAGCAGCCTCGAGTCGGGCGGGAGCACAGATACGCAGTATTTT. Residues: CASSLESGGSTDTQYF. The chain recombines TRBV7-3 with TRBJ2-3; TRBD2 is a possible D gene (5 bases). This CDR3 is 16 amino acids long. The V gene lost 5 bases and the J gene lost 0 bases, with 15 bases spanning the gap. Germline CDR1 and CDR2: SGHTA and FQGTGA.

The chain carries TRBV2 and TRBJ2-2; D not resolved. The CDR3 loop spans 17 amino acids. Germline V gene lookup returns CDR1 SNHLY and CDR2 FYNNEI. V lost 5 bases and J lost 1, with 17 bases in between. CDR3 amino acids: CASSQRAYGRNTGELFF. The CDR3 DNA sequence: TGTGCCAGCAGTCAAAGGGCCTATGGGCGGAACACCGGGGAGCTGTTTTTT.

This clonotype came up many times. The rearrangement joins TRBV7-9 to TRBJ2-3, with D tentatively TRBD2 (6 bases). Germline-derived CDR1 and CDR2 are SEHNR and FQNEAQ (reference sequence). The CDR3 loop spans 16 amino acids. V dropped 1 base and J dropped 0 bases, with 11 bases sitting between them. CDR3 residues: CASSLGRLASTDTQYF. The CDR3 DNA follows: TGTGCCAGCAGCTTAGGGCGTCTAGCGAGCACAGATACGCAGTATTTT.

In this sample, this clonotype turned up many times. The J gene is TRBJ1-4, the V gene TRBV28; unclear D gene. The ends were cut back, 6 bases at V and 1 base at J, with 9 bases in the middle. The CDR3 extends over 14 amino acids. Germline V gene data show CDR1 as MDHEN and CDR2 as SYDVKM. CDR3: CASSLSGTNEKLFF. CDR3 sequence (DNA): TGTGCCAGCAGCCTATCGGGAACTAATGAAAAACTGTTTTTT.

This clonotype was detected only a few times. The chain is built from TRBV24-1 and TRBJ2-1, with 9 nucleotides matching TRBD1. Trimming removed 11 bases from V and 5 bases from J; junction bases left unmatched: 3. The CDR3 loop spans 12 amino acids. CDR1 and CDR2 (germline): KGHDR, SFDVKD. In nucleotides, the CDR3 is TGTGCCATCGGACAGGGGAACAATGAGCAGTTCTTC. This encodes CAIGQGNNEQFF.

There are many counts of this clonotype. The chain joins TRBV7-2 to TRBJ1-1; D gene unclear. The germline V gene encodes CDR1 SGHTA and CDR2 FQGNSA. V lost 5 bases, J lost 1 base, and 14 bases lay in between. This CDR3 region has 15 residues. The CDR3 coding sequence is TGTGCCAGCAGCCTGAGAAGGTGGTCGAACACTGAAGCTTTCTTT. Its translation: CASSLRRWSNTEAFF.

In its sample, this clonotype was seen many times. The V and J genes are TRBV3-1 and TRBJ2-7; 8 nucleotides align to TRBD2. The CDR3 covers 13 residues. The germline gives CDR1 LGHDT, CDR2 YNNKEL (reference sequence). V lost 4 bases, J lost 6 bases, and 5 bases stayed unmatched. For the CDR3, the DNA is TGTGCCAGCAGCCTCTCGGCGGGGGGCGAGCAGTACTTC. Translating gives CASSLSAGGEQYF.

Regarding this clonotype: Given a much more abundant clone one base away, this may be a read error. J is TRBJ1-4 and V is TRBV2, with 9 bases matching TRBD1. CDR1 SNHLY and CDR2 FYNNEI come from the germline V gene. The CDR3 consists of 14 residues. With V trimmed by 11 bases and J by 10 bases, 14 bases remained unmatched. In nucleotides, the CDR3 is TGTGCCGGCACACAGGACAGGGGAAACCCAAAACTGTTTTTT. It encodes CAGTQDRGNPKLFF.

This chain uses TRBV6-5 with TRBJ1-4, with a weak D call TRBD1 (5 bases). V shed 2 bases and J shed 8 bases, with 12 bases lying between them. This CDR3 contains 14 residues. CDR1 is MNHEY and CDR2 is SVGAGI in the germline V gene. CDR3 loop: CASSYDREGEKLFF. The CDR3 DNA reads TGTGCCAGCAGTTACGATAGGGAGGGGGAAAAACTGTTTTTT.

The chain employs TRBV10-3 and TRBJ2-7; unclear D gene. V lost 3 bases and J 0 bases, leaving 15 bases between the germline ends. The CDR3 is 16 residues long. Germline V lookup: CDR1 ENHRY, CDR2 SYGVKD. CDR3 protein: CAISDPLSVHSYEQYF. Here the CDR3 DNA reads TGTGCCATCAGTGACCCTCTGAGCGTTCACTCCTACGAGCAGTACTTC.

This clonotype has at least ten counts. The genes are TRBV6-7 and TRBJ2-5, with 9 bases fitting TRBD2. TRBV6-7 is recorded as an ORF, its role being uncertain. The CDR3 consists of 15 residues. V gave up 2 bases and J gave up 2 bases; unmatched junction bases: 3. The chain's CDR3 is CASSYPSGVQETQYF. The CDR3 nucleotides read TGTGCCAGCAGTTACCCTAGCGGGGTACAAGAGACCCAGTACTTC.

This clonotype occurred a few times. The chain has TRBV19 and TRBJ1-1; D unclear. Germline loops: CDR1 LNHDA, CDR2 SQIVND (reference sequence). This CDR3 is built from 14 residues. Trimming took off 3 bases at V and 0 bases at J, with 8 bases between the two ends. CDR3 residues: CASSIDVMNTEAFF. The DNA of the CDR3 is TGTGCCAGTAGTATCGATGTCATGAACACTGAAGCTTTCTTT.

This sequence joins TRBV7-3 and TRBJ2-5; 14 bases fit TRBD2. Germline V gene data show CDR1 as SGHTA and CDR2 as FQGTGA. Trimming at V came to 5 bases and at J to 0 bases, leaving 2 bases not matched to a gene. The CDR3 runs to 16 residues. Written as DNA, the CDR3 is TGTGCCAGCAGCCGACTAGCGGGGGGGTACCAAGAGACCCAGTACTTC. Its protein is CASSRLAGGYQETQYF.